This paragraph reports one TCR beta chain. Antigen unknown. This sample was taken from a study of cytomegalovirus exposure and HLA in healthy donors. Whole-study results and caveats: By HLA locus, TCR association rates varied in a later analysis, with DRB1 showing the most and HLA-C the fewest. Data from an earlier analysis indicated that most TCR beta V segments were productive either about 87% or about 30% of the time.

Both 60 Vbeta primers and 13 Jbeta primers went into the PCR. Clones were sequenced by immunoSEQ multiplex PCR, and TCRdb holds only the in-frame ones, with some missing. The table shows about 190,000 clones, with about four fifths occurring only once. The clonotype was recovered from a woman between 45 and 60 years old in good health and CMV-seropositive. Input material: PBMCs.

The CDR3 sequence: CASSIEGAQNSPLHF. The CDR3 DNA reads as TGTGCCAGTAGTATAGAGGGGGCGCAAAATTCACCCCTCCACTTT. V and J are TRBV19 and TRBJ1-6, with a possible D match to TRBD1 (6 bases). Trimming stripped 0 bases from V and 7 bases from J, with 10 bases between. The CDR3 consists of 15 residues. Germline V CDR1 and CDR2: LNHDA, SQIVND (reference sequence).